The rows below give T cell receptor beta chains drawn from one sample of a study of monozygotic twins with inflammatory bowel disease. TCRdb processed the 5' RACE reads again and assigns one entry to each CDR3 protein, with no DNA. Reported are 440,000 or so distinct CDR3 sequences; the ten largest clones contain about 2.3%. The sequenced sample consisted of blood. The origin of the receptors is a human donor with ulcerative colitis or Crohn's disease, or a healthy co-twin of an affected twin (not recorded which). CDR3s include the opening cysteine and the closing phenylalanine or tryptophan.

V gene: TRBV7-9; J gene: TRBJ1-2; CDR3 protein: CASSSTGGYTF
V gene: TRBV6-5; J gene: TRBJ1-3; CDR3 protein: CASSWGQPSGNTIYF
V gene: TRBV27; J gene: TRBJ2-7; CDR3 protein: CASSLSQEGTSGAVQYF
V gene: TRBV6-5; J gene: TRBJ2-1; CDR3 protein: CASSSLALQGNEQFF
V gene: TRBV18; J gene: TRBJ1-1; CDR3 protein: CASSPPSRTGATEAFF
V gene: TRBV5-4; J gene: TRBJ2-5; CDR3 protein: CASSSGSGSQETQYF
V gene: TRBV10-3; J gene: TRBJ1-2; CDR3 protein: CAIRGNDRGNYGYTF
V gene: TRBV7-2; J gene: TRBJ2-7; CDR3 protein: CASSLMWSSSYEQYF
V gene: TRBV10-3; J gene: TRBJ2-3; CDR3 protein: CATNPKAERADTQYF
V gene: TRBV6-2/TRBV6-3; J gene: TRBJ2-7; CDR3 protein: CATSRDFLYEQYF
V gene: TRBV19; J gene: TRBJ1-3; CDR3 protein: CASSADRNTIYF
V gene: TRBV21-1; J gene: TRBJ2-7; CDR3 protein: CASSKGSGVYNEQYF
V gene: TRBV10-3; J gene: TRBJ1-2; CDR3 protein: CAISDSDGYTF
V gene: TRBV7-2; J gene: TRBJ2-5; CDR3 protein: CASSRRTSSQETQYF
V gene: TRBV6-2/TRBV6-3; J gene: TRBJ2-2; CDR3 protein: CASTPHTGELFF
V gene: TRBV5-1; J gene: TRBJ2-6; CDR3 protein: CASSLDRANVLTF
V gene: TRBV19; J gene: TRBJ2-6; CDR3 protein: CASLYTGANVLTF
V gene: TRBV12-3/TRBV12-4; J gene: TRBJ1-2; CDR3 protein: CASSSRGYPYGYTF
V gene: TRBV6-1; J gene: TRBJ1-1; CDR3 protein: CASRQDRWASLTEAFF
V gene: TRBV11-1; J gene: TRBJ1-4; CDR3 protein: CASSPYRGRNEKLFF
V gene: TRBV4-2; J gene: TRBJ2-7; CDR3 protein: CASSQVYEQYF
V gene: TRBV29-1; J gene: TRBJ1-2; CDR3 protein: CSVPQGFNYGYTF
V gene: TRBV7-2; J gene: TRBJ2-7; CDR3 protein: CASSRGGSGVYEQYF
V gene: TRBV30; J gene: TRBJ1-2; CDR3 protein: CAWSPGQGLDGYTF
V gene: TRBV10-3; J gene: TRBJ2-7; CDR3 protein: CAISGRDISTYEQYF
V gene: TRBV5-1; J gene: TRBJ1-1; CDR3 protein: CASSLQGTAFF
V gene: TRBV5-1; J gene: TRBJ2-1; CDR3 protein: CASSSGLAPSASYNEQFF
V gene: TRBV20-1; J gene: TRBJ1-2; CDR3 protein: CSARDLAGGNYGYTF
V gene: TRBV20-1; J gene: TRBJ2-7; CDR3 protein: CSARTSGVLSYEQYF
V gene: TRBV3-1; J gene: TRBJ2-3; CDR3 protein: CASSQTGTDTDTQYF
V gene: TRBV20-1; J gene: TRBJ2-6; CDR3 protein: CSALLLGSGANVLTF
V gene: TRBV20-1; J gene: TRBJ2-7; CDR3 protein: CSARDGREAYEQYF
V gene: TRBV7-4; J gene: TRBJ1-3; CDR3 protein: CASSLVIRGPLF
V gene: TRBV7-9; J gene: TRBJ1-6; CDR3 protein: CATVPPTQGLGPLHF
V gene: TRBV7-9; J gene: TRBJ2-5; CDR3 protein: CASSKTSEETQYF
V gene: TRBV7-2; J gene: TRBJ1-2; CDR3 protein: CASSLSTGTGYSYTF
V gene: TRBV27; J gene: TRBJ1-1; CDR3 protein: CASSINRGSTEAFF
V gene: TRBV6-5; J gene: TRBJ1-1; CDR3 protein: CASSYSTGQVGRNTEAFF
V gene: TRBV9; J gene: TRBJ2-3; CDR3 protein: CASSPRTSGMGGDTQYF
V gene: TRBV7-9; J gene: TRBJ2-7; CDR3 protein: CASSWGGRTPAYEQYF
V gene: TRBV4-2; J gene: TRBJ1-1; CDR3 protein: CASNEGGGTEAFF
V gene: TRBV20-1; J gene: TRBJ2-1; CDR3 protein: CSAKLAGRNEQFF
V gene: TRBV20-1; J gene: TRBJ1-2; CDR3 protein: CSARRQGLRYGYTF
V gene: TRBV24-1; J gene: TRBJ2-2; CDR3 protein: CATSDWGTSHTGELFF
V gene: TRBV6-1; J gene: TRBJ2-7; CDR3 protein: CASSVTGVGEQYF
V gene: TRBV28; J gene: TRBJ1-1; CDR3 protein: CASTPGPQGAYHTEAFF
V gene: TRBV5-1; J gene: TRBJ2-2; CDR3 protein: CASSSTPGQTTGELFF
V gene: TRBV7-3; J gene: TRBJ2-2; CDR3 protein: CASSLTAGELFF
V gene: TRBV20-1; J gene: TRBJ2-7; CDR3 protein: CSARDLGLLAREQYF